The clone carrying this TCR beta chain was seen a handful of times. Methods used by the authors: The number of TCRs in each sample had a median of about 96,000 and spanned about 20,000 to 700,000. TCRdb reanalysed the RACE reads using MiXCR and keeps one entry per CDR3 protein. The V and J calls come from TCRdb's annotation, not from the publication. The sample yields about 160,000 distinct CDR3 sequences, 25% to 30% seen once. This CDR3 is built from 12 residues. CDR1 MGHDK and CDR2 SYGVNS come from the germline V gene. Trimming removed 10 bases from V and 5 bases from J, with 13 bases in between. The sample is drawn from a study of human T cells and chemical hapten exposure. Study-level background: Affected patients, primarily female, had alopecia areata, totalis or universalis.

Indicated time point: patch test 3, about 24 weeks after DPC sensitization. The treatment denotes: therapeutic diphenylcyclopropenone sensitization with weekly scalp DPC. Donors, patients with alopecia ranging from 18 to 70 years old and judged suitable for DPC, provided samples. The rearrangement uses TRBV25-1 and TRBJ2-3; no clear D. The TCR sequence derives from a woman younger than 30 with alopecia areata. Some clones in this sample may be carry-over from other donors' samples. The sequences come from whole blood, collected in connection with sensitization to the hapten diphenylcyclopropenone (DPC). Written as DNA, the CDR3 is TGTGCCACCGACTCTGGCGGAGATACGCAGTATTTT. This gives the protein CATDSGGDTQYF.